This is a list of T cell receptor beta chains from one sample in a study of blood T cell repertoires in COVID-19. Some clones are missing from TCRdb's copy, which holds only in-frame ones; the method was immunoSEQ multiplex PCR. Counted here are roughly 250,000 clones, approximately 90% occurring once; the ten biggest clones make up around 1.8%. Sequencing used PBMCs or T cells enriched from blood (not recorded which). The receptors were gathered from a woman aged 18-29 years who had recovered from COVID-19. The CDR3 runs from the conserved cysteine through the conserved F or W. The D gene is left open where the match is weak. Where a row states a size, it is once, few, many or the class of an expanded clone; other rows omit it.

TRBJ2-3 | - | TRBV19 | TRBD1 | TGTGCCAGTAGTATGCTGGACAGGGCAGATACGCAGTATTTT | CASSMLDRADTQYF
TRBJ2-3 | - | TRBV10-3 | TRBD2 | TGTGCCATCAGTGAGTCGGTGATAGCGGGAGCCCCAGATACGCAGTATTTT | CAISESVIAGAPDTQYF
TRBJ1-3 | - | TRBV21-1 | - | TGTGCCAGCAGCAAAGCCCGACAGGCAAGCTCTGGAAACACCATATATTTT | CASSKARQASSGNTIYF
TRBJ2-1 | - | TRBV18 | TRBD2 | TGTGCCAGCTCACCCCCCCTTAGCGGGAGCTCCTACAATGAGCAGTTCTTC | CASSPPLSGSSYNEQFF
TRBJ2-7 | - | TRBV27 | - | TGTGCCAGCAGTTTGGGACTGCGATACTCCTACGAGCAGTACTTC | CASSLGLRYSYEQYF
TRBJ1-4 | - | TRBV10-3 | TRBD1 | TGTGCCATCAGTCCGGGACAGCCGAATGAAAAACTGTTTTTT | CAISPGQPNEKLFF
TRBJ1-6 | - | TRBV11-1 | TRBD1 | TGTGCCAGCAGCCCGGGACAGAGAATACCACCCCTCCACTTT | CASSPGQRIPPLHF
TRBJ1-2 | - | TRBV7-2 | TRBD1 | TGTGCCAGCAGCACAACCGGGACAGCCTATGGCTACACCTTC | CASSTTGTAYGYTF
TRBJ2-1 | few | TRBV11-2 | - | TGTGCCAGCAGCTTAGGTAGCCGGCAGTTCTTC | CASSLGSRQFF
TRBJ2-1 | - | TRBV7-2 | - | TGTGCCAGCAGCTTAGCGGTGACTAGAGAGCAGTTCTTC | CASSLAVTREQFF
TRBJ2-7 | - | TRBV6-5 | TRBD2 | TGTGCCAGCAGTTACTTCGGGGGGAACTACGAGCAGTACTTC | CASSYFGGNYEQYF
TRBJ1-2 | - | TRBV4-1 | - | TGCGCCAGCAGCCAAGGCCGGACAGTACTAGCTAACTATGGCTACACCTTC | CASSQGRTVLANYGYTF
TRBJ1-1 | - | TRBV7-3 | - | TGTGCCAGCAGCTTACTTAGGGGTTCCACTGAAGCTTTCTTT | CASSLLRGSTEAFF
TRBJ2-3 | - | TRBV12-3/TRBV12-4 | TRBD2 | TGTGCCAGCAGCACCGGGACTAGGCAGTATTTT | CASSTGTRQYF
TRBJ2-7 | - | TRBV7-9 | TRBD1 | TGTGCCAGCAGCTTAACAGGGGTAGGCGCCTACGAGCAGTACTTC | CASSLTGVGAYEQYF
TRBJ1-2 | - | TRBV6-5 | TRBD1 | TGTGCCAGCAGTTCCCCAGACAGGGGAAATGGCTACACCTTC | CASSSPDRGNGYTF
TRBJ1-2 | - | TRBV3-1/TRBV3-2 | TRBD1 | TGTGCCAGCAGCCGACAGGGGGCGTCTGGCTACACCTTC | CASSRQGASGYTF
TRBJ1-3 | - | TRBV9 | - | TGTGCCAGCAGCGTAGTCCCGGGAAACACCATATATTTT | CASSVVPGNTIYF
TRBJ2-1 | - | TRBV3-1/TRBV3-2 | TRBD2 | TGTGCCAGCAGCCAGGTGACTAGCGGGAACTACAATGAGCAGTTCTTC | CASSQVTSGNYNEQFF
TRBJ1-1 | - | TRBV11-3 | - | TGTGCCAGCAGCTTAGGTCGGACAGTTCTGAACACTGAAGCTTTCTTT | CASSLGRTVLNTEAFF
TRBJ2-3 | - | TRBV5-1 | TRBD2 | TGCGCCAGCAGCTTGGGTGTTAGCGGGACCACAGATACGCAGTATTTT | CASSLGVSGTTDTQYF
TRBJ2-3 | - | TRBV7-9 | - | TGTGCCAGCAGCTTGAGGGCAGGCACAGATACGCAGTATTTT | CASSLRAGTDTQYF
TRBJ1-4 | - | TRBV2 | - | TGTGCCAGCAGTGAATTTGGGGCACATCATGCAACTAATGAAAAACTGTTTTTT | CASSEFGAHHATNEKLFF
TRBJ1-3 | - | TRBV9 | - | TGTGCCAGCAGCGGGACTGGCGCCTCTGGAAACACCATATATTTT | CASSGTGASGNTIYF
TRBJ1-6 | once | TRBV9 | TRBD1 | TGTGCCAGCAGCTCGACAGGGGGGGATTCACCCCTCCACTTT | CASSSTGGDSPLHF
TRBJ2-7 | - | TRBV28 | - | TGTGCCAGCAGTAGGAGGGAAAGCTCCTACGAGCAGTACTTC | CASSRRESSYEQYF
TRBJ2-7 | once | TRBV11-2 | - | TGTGCCAGCAGCCCGACGACAGTCCTTTCCTACGAGCAGTACTTC | CASSPTTVLSYEQYF
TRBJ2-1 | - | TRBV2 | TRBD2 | TGTGCCAGCAGCCATCGGACTAGCGTTCCAAACAATGAGCAGTTCTTC | CASSHRTSVPNNEQFF
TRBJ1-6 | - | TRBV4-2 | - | TGTGCCAGCAGCCAAGACGTGGACAGATATAATTCACCCCTCCACTTT | CASSQDVDRYNSPLHF
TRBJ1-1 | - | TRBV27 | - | TGTGCCAGCAGTTCTTATCGACAGGCGAACACTGAAGCTTTCTTT | CASSSYRQANTEAFF
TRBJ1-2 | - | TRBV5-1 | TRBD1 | TGCGCCAGCAGCGCTCACCGGGACAGTAATAACTATGGCTACACCTTC | CASSAHRDSNNYGYTF
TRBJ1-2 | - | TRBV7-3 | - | TGTGCCAGCAGCGAGACAAGCTATGGCTACACCTTC | CASSETSYGYTF
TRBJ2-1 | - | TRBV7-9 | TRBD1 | TGTGCCAGCAGCTTAGGGACAGGTACCGACAATGAGCAGTTCTTC | CASSLGTGTDNEQFF
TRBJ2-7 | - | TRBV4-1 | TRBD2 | TGCGCCAGCAGCGCGGGAGGGTACGAGCAGTACTTC | CASSAGGYEQYF
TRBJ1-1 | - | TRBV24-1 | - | TGTGCCACCAGGAGAAGCGGCGGGGGGTACACTGAAGCTTTCTTT | CATRRSGGGYTEAFF
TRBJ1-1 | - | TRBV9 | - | TGTGCCAGCAGCCTGGTAAGAGGGACTGAAGCTTTCTTT | CASSLVRGTEAFF
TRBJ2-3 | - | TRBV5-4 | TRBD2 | TGTGCCAGCAGCTTGTCTAGCGGGAGGGTAGTGAAGTATTTT | CASSLSSGRVVKYF
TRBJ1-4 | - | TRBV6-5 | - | TGTGCCAGCAATGTCGGCGGAACTAATGAAAAACTGTTTTTT | CASNVGGTNEKLFF
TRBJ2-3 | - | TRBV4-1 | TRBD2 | TGCGCCAGCAGCCTCCTGGGGACTAGCGGGGGTACGCAGTATTTT | CASSLLGTSGGTQYF
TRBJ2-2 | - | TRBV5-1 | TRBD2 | TGCGCCAGCAGCGGCGGACTAGCGGGAGGGCTCACCGGGGAGCTGTTTTTT | CASSGGLAGGLTGELFF
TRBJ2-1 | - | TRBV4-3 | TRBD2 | TGCGCCAGCAGCCAAGACGGCGGGGGCTACAATGAGCAGTTCTTC | CASSQDGGGYNEQFF
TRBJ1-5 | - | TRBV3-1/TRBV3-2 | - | TGTGCCAGTGGCCTGGGGGGGCCTAATCAGCCCCAGCATTTT | CASGLGGPNQPQHF
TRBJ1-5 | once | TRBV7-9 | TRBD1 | TGTGCCAGCAGCTCGGGACAGGGTAAGGGTCAGCCCCAGCATTTT | CASSSGQGKGQPQHF
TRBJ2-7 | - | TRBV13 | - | TGTGCCAGCAGCTTCCCGGGACATGTTAACTACGAGCAGTACTTC | CASSFPGHVNYEQYF
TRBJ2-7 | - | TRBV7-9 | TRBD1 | TGTGCCAGCTCCGGGACAGGGGGGGCCCACGAGCAGTACTTC | CASSGTGGAHEQYF
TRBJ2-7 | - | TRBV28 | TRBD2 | TGTGCCAGCAGTTCCGAAGGAGCGGGAGACTACGAGCAGTACTTC | CASSSEGAGDYEQYF
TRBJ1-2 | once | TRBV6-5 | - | TGTGCCAGCTCCCGTGGGGGGGACTCGCGGCCCTACACCTTC | CASSRGGDSRPYTF
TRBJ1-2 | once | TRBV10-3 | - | TGTGCCATCCGTCGCCTTCGTTACGCGACTGAAAATAACTATGGCTACACCTTC | CAIRRLRYATENNYGYTF